The T cell receptor (beta chain) described here comes from a study of blood T cell repertoires in COVID-19. Assignment of participants to cohorts was predicated upon participant-reported clinical history. The recovered donors of Cohort 3 showed two negative PCRs, clearance, or symptom resolution. Sequencing was performed with immunoSEQ multiplex PCR; in TCRdb, only in-frame clones are kept and a portion is missing. The data show some 400,000 clones, 89% seen once. This CDR3 is 14 amino acids long. The junction had 4 bases not matched to a gene; V was cut back by 5 bases and J by 4 bases. The germline V gene encodes CDR1 GTSNPN and CDR2 SVGIG (reference sequence).

This chain links TRBV30 with TRBJ2-1, with TRBD2 identical over 11 bases. This clonotype originated in a woman between 25 and 40 years old who had recovered from COVID-19. Sequencing was done on a sample of PBMCs or T cells enriched from blood (not recorded which). The CDR3 reads CAWVGTSGYNEQFF. The CDR3 DNA follows: TGTGCCTGGGTAGGGACTAGCGGATACAATGAGCAGTTCTTC.